This T cell receptor beta chain was profiled in a study of blood T cell repertoires in COVID-19. Background on the study: Specimens from acute and convalescent COVID-19 originated in the United States, Italy and Spain.

CDR3 size: 16 residues. The germline CDR1 and CDR2 sequences are MNHEY and SVGEGT. Trimming shortened V by 3 bases and J by 0 bases, and 9 bases separated the two germline ends. Per the study methods: Estimation of nucleated cell counts was performed using reference gene primer amplification. Repertoires were generated with immunoSEQ multiplex PCR, while TCRdb's copy carries only in-frame clones and drops some. D and trimming were read from the DNA, whereas the V and J calls and clone size are those reported in that table. Of about 59,000 clones in the sample, around four fifths were seen once. Sequenced sample: peripheral blood. The sequence derives from an elderly woman with acute or convalescent COVID-19. J is TRBJ2-6 and V is TRBV6-2 or TRBV6-3; possibly TRBD2 for D (5 bases). CDR3 sequence reads: CASSYYGGSGANVLTF. CDR3 sequence (DNA): TGTGCCAGCAGTTATTACGGAGGCTCTGGGGCCAACGTCCTGACTTTC.